These 6 T cell receptor beta chains came from one sample sequenced in a study of blood T cell repertoires in COVID-19. Method: immunoSEQ multiplex PCR; TCRdb's copy keeps in-frame clones and lacks some. Here the sample spans around 81,000 clones, around 80% being singletons. Source material: peripheral blood. The receptors shown here come from a human donor in a cohort sampled during active COVID-19.

The sample holds a few counts of this clone. The chain links TRBV7-9 to TRBJ2-1; D is perhaps TRBD1 (6 bases). The V end was cut by 2 bases, the J end by 8 bases, with 10 bases between. Germline lookup yields CDR1 SEHNR and CDR2 FQNEAQ (reference sequence). This CDR3 region has 13 residues. The CDR3 nucleotides are TGTGCCAGCAGCTTAACAGGGCCCCATGAGCAGTTCTTC. It specifies CASSLTGPHEQFF.

The chain uses TRBV12-3 or TRBV12-4 and TRBJ2-7; possible D gene TRBD2, 6 bases. V lost 3 bases and J lost 7, with 13 bases in between. The CDR3 runs to 13 residues. DNA for the CDR3: TGTGCCAGCAGTTTGGGCGGGGTGAGGGAGCAGTACTTC. Translated: CASSLGGVREQYF.

This clone was seen only a few times. The V and J genes are TRBV6-5 and TRBJ1-5, with D uncertain. Germline values: CDR1 MNHEY, CDR2 SVGAGI. Trimming removed 6 bases from V and 2 bases from J, with 5 bases in between. The CDR3 is made up of 12 amino acids. The CDR3 region is CASRGGNQPQHF. The CDR3 DNA follows: TGTGCCAGCAGGGGAGGCAATCAGCCCCAGCATTTT.

V usage is TRBV29-1 and J usage is TRBJ1-1, with 9 positions matching TRBD1. The germline V gene has CDR1 SQVTM and CDR2 ANQGSEA. Trimming removed 5 bases from V and 1 base from J; junction bases left unmatched: 5. CDR3 length: 14 amino acids. CDR3 region: CSVIPGQGNTEAFF. In DNA form, the CDR3 reads TGCAGCGTTATACCGGGACAGGGGAACACTGAAGCTTTCTTT.

The chain combines TRBV7-2 with TRBJ1-5, with D perhaps matching TRBD1 (6 bases). Looked up from germline, CDR1 is SGHTA and CDR2 is FQGNSA. The CDR3 sequence is 13 residues long. The germline V and J ends were trimmed by 8 bases and 7 bases, with 15 bases remaining between them. The DNA of the CDR3 is TGTGCCAGCGGGGGCCGCAGGGACCAGCCCCAGCATTTT. Its translation: CASGGRRDQPQHF.

The V and J genes are TRBV3-1 (or the pseudogene TRBV3-2) and TRBJ1-1, with D perhaps matching TRBD1 (5 bases). CDR3 length: 12 residues. The V end was cut by 2 bases, the J end by 7 bases, with 8 bases between. Germline CDR1 reads LGHDT; CDR2 reads YNNKEL (reference sequence). The CDR3 DNA follows: TGTGCCAGCAGCCAACGACAGTTTGAAGCTTTCTTT. The encoded protein is CASSQRQFEAFF.